These 27 T cell receptor beta chains came from one sample sequenced in a study of metastatic and nonmetastatic thyroid tumors. MiXCR re-clonotyped the PCR reads for TCRdb. Seen here are about 33,000 clones, less than 14% observed once, and the top ten hold 16%. Thyroid surgery had not been preceded by any treatment in any patient. Sequencing used blood. These receptors all stem from a female donor with papillary thyroid cancer or a benign thyroid nodule (not recorded which). Some clones in this sample may be carry-over from other donors' samples.

This clone came up many times. The chain has TRBV25-1 and TRBJ2-7; 8 bases agree with TRBD2. CDR1 MGHDK and CDR2 SYGVNS come from the germline V gene. This CDR3 region has 15 residues. The ends lost 2 bases at V and 6 bases at J; junction bases unmatched: 9. The CDR3 spells CASSEGGLVFSEQYF. The CDR3 DNA reads as TGTGCCAGCAGTGAAGGGGGACTAGTCTTTTCCGAGCAGTACTTC.

In regard to this clone: Likely a read error: the CDR3 ends without its conserved phenylalanine or tryptophan. The CDR3 sequence: CASSLGQLNSEAFV. The CDR3 DNA reads TGCGCCAGCAGCTTGGGGCAGCTGAACAGTGAAGCTTTCGTT. The J gene is TRBJ1-1, the V gene TRBV5-1; no firm D call. The CDR3 spans 14 residues. Germline V CDR1 and CDR2: SGHRS, YFSETQ.

This clone was recorded at least ten times. The chain is built from TRBV5-1 and TRBJ2-3, with TRBD2 matching over 11 bases. The germline CDR1 and CDR2 sequences are SGHRS and YFSETQ. The ends lost 4 bases at V and 2 bases at J; junction bases unmatched: 6. CDR3 length: 16 amino acids. The CDR3 DNA reads TGCGCCAGCAGCAAGGGACTAGCGGCCCCCACAGATACGCAGTATTTT. Its translation: CASSKGLAAPTDTQYF.

In its sample, this clone was seen many times. In DNA form, the CDR3 reads TGTGCCAGCAGCGCCGGGGCAGGAGGAGCCTACGAGCAGTACTTC. As protein: CASSAGAGGAYEQYF. The chain carries TRBV7-9 and TRBJ2-7, with D perhaps being TRBD1 or TRBD2 (5 bases each). The germline V gene has CDR1 SEHNR and CDR2 FQNEAQ (reference sequence). The CDR3 sequence is 15 residues long. Trimming shortened V by 5 bases and J by 2 bases, and 16 bases separated the two germline ends.

In this sample, this clone turned up many times. The genes are TRBV7-3 and TRBJ1-1; no clear D gene. V was cut by 5 bases and J by 4 bases, with 11 bases left in between. The CDR3 is made up of 13 amino acids. Germline CDR1 reads SGHTA; CDR2 reads FQGTGA. The CDR3 nucleotides are TGTGCCAGCAGCCCTGCGGGTGTCACTGAAGCTTTCTTT. Its translation: CASSPAGVTEAFF.

This clone was counted only a few times. This chain uses TRBV30 with TRBJ2-7; D may be TRBD1 (7 bases). The CDR3 loop spans 15 amino acids. Between the trimmed V and J ends, which lost 3 bases and 2 bases, there was a span of 17 bases. Germline CDR1 and CDR2: GTSNPN and SVGIG (reference sequence). DNA of the CDR3: TGTGCCTGGAGGAGAGGGGCAGGGGGGCCCTACGAGCAGTACTTC. It translates to CAWRRGAGGPYEQYF.

This clone was counted ten times or more. The CDR3 DNA reads TGTGCCAGCAGACGACAGCTCAATCAGCCCCAGCATTTT. Its translation is CASRRQLNQPQHF. The genes are TRBV28 and TRBJ1-5; D may be TRBD1 (5 bases). The CDR3 totals 13 residues. V lost 6 bases and J lost 3, with 9 bases in between. CDR1 is MDHEN, CDR2 SYDVKM, per germline.

This clone came up many times. The genes are TRBV20-1 and TRBJ2-7; possibly TRBD1 for D (5 bases). Trimming took off 0 bases at V and 6 bases at J, with 18 bases between the two ends. This CDR3 spans 15 amino acids. Looked up from germline, CDR1 is DFQATT and CDR2 is SNEGSKA (reference sequence). Here the CDR3 reads CSARDLKQGMGEQYF. Here the CDR3 DNA reads TGCAGTGCTAGAGATCTAAAGCAGGGAATGGGCGAGCAGTACTTC.

This clone was seen only a few times. The V and J genes are TRBV6-2 or TRBV6-3 and TRBJ2-7, with D perhaps TRBD1 or TRBD2 (5 bases each). The V and J ends lost 0 bases and 0 bases respectively, with 9 bases between them. Germline values: CDR1 MNHEY, CDR2 SVGEGT. The CDR3 spans 15 residues. The CDR3 nucleotides are TGTGCCAGCAGTTACTCGGGGGAAAGCTCCTACGAGCAGTACTTC. Translating it yields CASSYSGESSYEQYF.

By its share, this clone is medium-sized. The chain has TRBV6-2 or TRBV6-3 and TRBJ1-2, with D unclear. The CDR3 covers 13 residues. The germline V and J ends were trimmed by 7 bases and 0 bases, with 9 bases remaining between them. The germline V gene has CDR1 MNHEY and CDR2 SVGEGT. The CDR3 coding sequence is TGTGCCAGCAAGCGGGGAGCTAACTATGGCTACACCTTC. Protein sequence: CASKRGANYGYTF.

This clone appeared many times. Written as DNA, the CDR3 is TGTGCCAGCAGCTACGTCGATACGCAGTATTTT. Its translation: CASSYVDTQYF. The J gene is TRBJ2-3, the V gene TRBV7-2; D call uncertain. Per germline, CDR1 SGHTA and CDR2 FQGNSA. The CDR3 totals 11 residues. The V and J ends lost 4 bases and 6 bases respectively, with 5 bases between them.

This clone showed up many times. The chain carries TRBV16 and TRBJ1-1, with D possibly matching TRBD1 (6 bases). The germline V gene has CDR1 KGHSY and CDR2 FQNENV. The V end lost 2 bases, the J end lost 7 bases, and 17 bases lay between the germline ends. The CDR3 is 15 amino acids. CDR3 sequence reads: CASSQVSGGEVEAFF. The CDR3 nucleotides are TGTGCCAGCAGCCAAGTATCGGGGGGCGAGGTTGAAGCTTTCTTT.

The rearrangement links TRBV30 to TRBJ2-6, with unresolved D. The CDR3 length is 16 residues. CDR1 and CDR2 (germline): GTSNPN, SVGIG (reference sequence). V shed 4 bases and J shed 4 bases, with 17 bases lying between them. CDR3 residues: CAWNPTPAAGANVLTF. The CDR3 region has the DNA TGTGCCTGGAATCCAACCCCGGCGGCAGGGGCCAACGTCCTGACTTTC.

This clone has at least ten counts. The V and J genes are TRBV3-1 and TRBJ2-3, with 12 bases that match TRBD2. Germline assignment: CDR1 LGHDT and CDR2 YNNKEL (reference sequence). The CDR3 runs to 18 residues. Unmatched junction bases numbered 8, after V lost 1 base and J lost 3 bases. The CDR3 spells CASSQGTSLAGGTDTQYF. The CDR3 bases are TGTGCCAGCAGCCAAGGGACTTCACTAGCGGGAGGTACAGATACGCAGTATTTT.

This clone has ten or more counts. This chain joins TRBV7-6 and TRBJ2-5; D is undetermined. V was cut by 0 bases and J by 2 bases, with 10 bases left in between. Germline assignment: CDR1 SGHVS and CDR2 FNYEAQ. The CDR3 has 15 amino acids. This CDR3 reads CASSLAGSKQETQYF. CDR3 sequence (DNA): TGTGCCAGCAGCTTAGCGGGTAGTAAACAAGAGACCCAGTACTTC.

The sample holds many counts of this clone. Other DNA sequences of this sample code for an identical CDR3. The rearrangement links TRBV5-6 to TRBJ1-1; 9 bases match TRBD1. Unmatched junction bases numbered 2, after V lost 4 bases and J lost 1 base. Per the germline V gene, CDR1 is SGHDT and CDR2 is YYEEEE. There are 14 residues in the CDR3. As DNA, the CDR3 is TGTGCCAGCAGCCGGACAGGGGCGAACACTGAAGCTTTCTTT. As protein: CASSRTGANTEAFF.

As concerns this clone: The same CDR3 can be traced to other DNA sequences in this sample. The chain uses TRBV13 and TRBJ1-2; a possible D gene is TRBD1 (5 bases). V was clipped by 4 bases and J by 7 bases, with 19 bases between them. Germline V gene data show CDR1 as PRHDT and CDR2 as FYEKMQ (reference sequence). CDR3 length equals 15 residues. The CDR3 loop is CASSSRDRAPGGYTF. CDR3 sequence (DNA): TGTGCCAGCAGCTCAAGGGACCGGGCCCCGGGTGGCTACACCTTC.

Ten or more counts support this clone. One base away lies a much larger clone, so this may be a sequencing read error. This CDR3 reads CASSSTAEQYF. The CDR3 region has the DNA TGTGCCAGCAGTTCGACGGCCGAGCAGTACTTC. V and J are TRBV12-3 or TRBV12-4 and TRBJ2-7; D ambiguous. V gave up 4 bases and J gave up 6 bases, with 7 bases separating them. The CDR3 has 11 amino acids.

This clone has ten or more counts. The chain recombines TRBV6-2 or TRBV6-3 with TRBJ1-3; no reliable D call. Germline assignment: CDR1 MNHEY and CDR2 SVGEGT. The CDR3 length is 19 residues. Trimming cost V 0 bases and J 0 bases, with 18 bases left between them. CDR3 in DNA: TGTGCCAGCAGTTACTCGATAGGAGGGCGTATCATCTCTGGAAACACCATATATTTT. It specifies CASSYSIGGRIISGNTIYF.

This clone showed up many times. The V and J genes are TRBV27 and TRBJ2-3; 13 positions match TRBD2. Germline V gene sequence: CDR1 MNHEY, CDR2 SMNVEV (reference sequence). The CDR3 runs to 17 residues. Trimming at V came to 4 bases and at J to 8 bases, leaving 12 bases not matched to a gene. Here the CDR3 reads CASSSPGLAGEFGTQYF. In nucleotides, the CDR3 is TGTGCCAGCAGTTCTCCCGGACTAGCGGGAGAGTTTGGTACGCAGTATTTT.

This clone was counted at least ten times. The rearrangement uses TRBV15 and TRBJ2-3; TRBD1 is a possible D gene (6 bases). The CDR3 is made up of 12 amino acids. The V end was cut by 4 bases, the J end by 4 bases, with 6 bases between. Germline CDR1 reads LNHNV; CDR2 reads YYDKDF (reference sequence). The CDR3 DNA reads as TGTGCCACCAGCAAGGGGGCAGATACGCAGTATTTT. It yields the protein CATSKGADTQYF.

The chain joins TRBV6-2 or TRBV6-3 to TRBJ1-5, with a tentative D call TRBD1 (6 bases). The CDR3 length is 14 residues. Trimming cost V 6 bases and J 4 bases, with 13 bases left between them. Germline assignment: CDR1 MNHEY and CDR2 SVGEGT. The CDR3 reads CASSLGGRNQPQHF. CDR3 nucleotides: TGTGCCAGCAGCCTAGGGGGGAGGAATCAGCCCCAGCATTTT.

This clone was picked up many times. The rearrangement joins TRBV12-3 or TRBV12-4 to TRBJ1-5; 8 bases are a match to TRBD1. V was clipped by 3 bases and J by 2 bases; unmatched bases: 0. The CDR3 length is 14 residues. CDR3 loop: CASSLTGGNQPQHF. DNA for the CDR3: TGTGCCAGCAGTTTGACAGGGGGCAATCAGCCCCAGCATTTT.

This clone was seen a few times. V and J are TRBV12-5 and TRBJ1-3, with a tentative D call TRBD1 (6 bases). Trimming shortened V by 4 bases and J by 0 bases, and 16 bases separated the two germline ends. The germline CDR1 and CDR2 sequences are LGHNT and FRNRAP. This CDR3 has 17 residues. The CDR3 protein is CASGSPIGGYSGNTIYF. The CDR3 DNA is TGTGCTAGTGGTTCCCCCATAGGGGGGTACTCTGGAAACACCATATATTTT.

This clone was observed many times. The chain couples TRBV19 to TRBJ2-7; D unresolved. This CDR3 comprises 13 residues. Germline CDR1 reads LNHDA; CDR2 reads SQIVND (reference sequence). The V end lost 0 bases, the J end lost 7 bases, and 10 bases lay between the germline ends. The DNA of the CDR3 is TGTGCCAGTAGTATAGATCTCGGGCAGGAGCAGTACTTC. This gives the protein CASSIDLGQEQYF.

This clone was recorded many times. The chain joins TRBV11-2 to TRBJ2-7; D is perhaps TRBD1 or TRBD2 (5 bases each). CDR3 size: 16 residues. Trimming shortened V by 5 bases and J by 0 bases, and 17 bases separated the two germline ends. Looked up from germline, CDR1 is SGHAT and CDR2 is FQNNGV. CDR3 in amino acids: CASSPWLGESSYEQYF. CDR3 nucleotide sequence: TGTGCCAGCAGCCCTTGGTTAGGGGAGAGCTCCTACGAGCAGTACTTC. Using reference TRBV11-2 and TRBJ2-7 for the parts outside the CDR3, the full variable domain is EAGVAQSPRYKIIEKRQSVAFWCNPISGHATLYWYQQILGQGPKLLIQFQNNGVVDDSQLPKDRFSAERLKGVDSTLKIQPAKLEDSAVYLCASSPWLGESSYEQYFGPGTRLTVT.

This clone has ten or more counts. The rearrangement uses TRBV9 and TRBJ2-3; 8 bases agree with TRBD2. Per the germline V gene, CDR1 is SGDLS and CDR2 is YYNGEE. The CDR3 is 15 residues long. The junction had 9 bases not matched to a gene; V was cut back by 3 bases and J by 6 bases. This CDR3 reads CASSARGLGRDTQYF. The CDR3 DNA reads TGTGCCAGCAGCGCGAGGGGACTAGGGAGGGATACGCAGTATTTT.